The 6 T cell receptor beta chains presented below share a single source sample, sequenced in a study of T cell repertoires in cytomegalovirus infection. TCRdb re-called the reads through MiXCR, storing one row per CDR3 protein. Altogether hundreds of thousands of distinct CDR3 sequences are present, about 10% being singletons, with the ten largest covering roughly 10%. The sample taken for sequencing was PBMCs. These receptors originate from a human donor in good health (CMV status not recorded). Some clones in this sample may be carry-over from other donors' samples.

This clonotype was detected a few times. This chain joins TRBV20-1 and TRBJ2-5; D remains ambiguous. The V gene lost 5 bases and the J gene lost 0 bases, with 4 bases spanning the gap. Germline lookup yields CDR1 DFQATT and CDR2 SNEGSKA (reference sequence). The CDR3 sequence is 11 residues long. The CDR3 nucleotides read TGCAGTGCTCTTTACCAAGAGACCCAGTACTTC. Its protein is CSALYQETQYF.

This clonotype was detected only a few times. The rearrangement uses TRBV2 and TRBJ2-1, with D unresolved. The CDR3 covers 14 residues. The germline V gene encodes CDR1 SNHLY and CDR2 FYNNEI. V was trimmed by 5 bases and J by 4 bases, leaving 12 bases between them. CDR3 protein: CASSSKTAYNEQFF. The CDR3 DNA sequence: TGTGCCAGCAGTTCTAAGACCGCTTACAATGAGCAGTTCTTC.

This clonotype has ten or more counts. The gene calls are TRBV20-1 and TRBJ1-5, with TRBD1 identical over 7 bases. The germline V gene encodes CDR1 DFQATT and CDR2 SNEGSKA (reference sequence). J lost 6 bases, V lost 1 base, and 6 bases had no gene match. The CDR3 extends over 14 amino acids. This CDR3 reads CSARGRGRGQPQHF. CDR3 DNA sequence: TGCAGTGCTAGAGGGAGGGGGCGCGGTCAGCCCCAGCATTTT.

There are many counts of this clonotype. This sequence joins TRBV6-1 and TRBJ1-1, with TRBD1 identical over 8 bases. The germline gives CDR1 MNHNS, CDR2 SASEGT. The V gene end was trimmed by 7 bases and the J gene end by 1 base; junction bases not matched to a gene: 5. This CDR3 comprises 14 residues. The CDR3 is CASKGQAGNTEAFF. CDR3 sequence (DNA): TGTGCCAGCAAGGGACAGGCGGGGAACACTGAAGCTTTCTTT.

This clonotype was found many times. V and J are TRBV18 and TRBJ1-1; no clear D. Germline V gene data show CDR1 as KGHSH and CDR2 as LQKENI. The CDR3 loop spans 16 amino acids. With 3 bases removed from V and 0 bases from J, the gap between germline ends came to 14 bases. CDR3 sequence: CASSPRDRIMNTEAFF. The CDR3 DNA reads as TGTGCCAGCTCACCTAGGGATAGAATCATGAACACTGAAGCTTTCTTT.

This clonotype was seen at least ten times. The rearrangement uses TRBV14 and TRBJ2-7; D not certain. V lost 0 bases to trimming and J lost 4 bases, with 4 bases between them. The CDR3 covers 12 residues. CDR1 is SGHDN, CDR2 FVKESK, per germline. The CDR3 bases are TGTGCCAGCAGCCAAGATTTTTACGAGCAGTACTTC. The encoded protein is CASSQDFYEQYF.